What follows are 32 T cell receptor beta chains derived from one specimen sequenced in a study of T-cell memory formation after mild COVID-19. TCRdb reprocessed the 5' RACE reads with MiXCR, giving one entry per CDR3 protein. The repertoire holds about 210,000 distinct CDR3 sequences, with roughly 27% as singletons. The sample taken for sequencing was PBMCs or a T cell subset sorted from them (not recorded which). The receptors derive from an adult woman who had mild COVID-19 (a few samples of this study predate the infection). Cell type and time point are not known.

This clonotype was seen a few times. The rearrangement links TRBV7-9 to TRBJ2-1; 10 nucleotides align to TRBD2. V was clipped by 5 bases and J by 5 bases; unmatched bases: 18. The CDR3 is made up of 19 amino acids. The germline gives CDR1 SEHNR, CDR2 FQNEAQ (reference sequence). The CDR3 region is CASSDPRESGGASDNEQFF. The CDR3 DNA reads TGTGCCAGCAGCGACCCCCGGGAGAGCGGGGGGGCATCTGACAATGAGCAGTTCTTC. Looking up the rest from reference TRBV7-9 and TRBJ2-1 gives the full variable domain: DTGVSQNPRHKITKRGQNVTFRCDPISEHNRLYWYRQTLGQGPEFLTYFQNEAQLEKSRLLSDRFSAERPKGSFSTLEIQRTEQGDSAMYLCASSDPRESGGASDNEQFFGPGTRLTVL.

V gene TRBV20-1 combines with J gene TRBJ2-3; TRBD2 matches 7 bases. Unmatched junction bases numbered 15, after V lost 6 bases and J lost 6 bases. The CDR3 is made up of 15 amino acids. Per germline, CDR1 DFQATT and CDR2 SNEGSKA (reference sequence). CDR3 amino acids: CSASKGGGGRDTQYF. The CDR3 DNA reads TGCAGTGCAAGCAAGGGCGGCGGGGGAAGGGATACGCAGTATTTT.

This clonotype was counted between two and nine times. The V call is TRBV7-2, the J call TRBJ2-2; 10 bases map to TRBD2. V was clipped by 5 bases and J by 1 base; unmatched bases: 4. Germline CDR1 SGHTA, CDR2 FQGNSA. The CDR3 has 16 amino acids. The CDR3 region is CASSIPSGRNTGELFF. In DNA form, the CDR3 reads TGTGCCAGCAGCATCCCTAGCGGGAGGAACACCGGGGAGCTGTTTTTT.

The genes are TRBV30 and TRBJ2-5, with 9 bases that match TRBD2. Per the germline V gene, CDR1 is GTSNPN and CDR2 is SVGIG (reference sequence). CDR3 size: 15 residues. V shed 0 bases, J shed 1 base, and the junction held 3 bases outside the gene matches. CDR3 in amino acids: CAWSVSGGFQETQYF. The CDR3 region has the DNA TGTGCCTGGAGTGTGAGCGGGGGGTTCCAAGAGACCCAGTACTTC.

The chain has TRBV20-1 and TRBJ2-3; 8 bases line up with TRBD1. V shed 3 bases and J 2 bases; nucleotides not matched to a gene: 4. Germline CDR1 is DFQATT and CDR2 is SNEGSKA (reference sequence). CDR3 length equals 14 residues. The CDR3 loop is CSARGQENTDTQYF. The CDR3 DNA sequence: TGCAGTGCTAGGGGACAGGAGAACACAGATACGCAGTATTTT.

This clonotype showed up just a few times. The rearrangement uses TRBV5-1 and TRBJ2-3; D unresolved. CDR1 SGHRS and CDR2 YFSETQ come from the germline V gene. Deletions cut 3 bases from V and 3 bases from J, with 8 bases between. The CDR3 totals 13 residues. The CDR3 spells CASSSVETDTQYF. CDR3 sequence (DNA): TGCGCCAGCAGCTCGGTTGAGACAGATACGCAGTATTTT.

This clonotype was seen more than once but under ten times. The CDR3 spells CSADRGTYNEQFF. The DNA of the CDR3 is TGCAGTGCCGACAGGGGTACCTACAATGAGCAGTTCTTC. The chain joins TRBV20-1 to TRBJ2-1, with 8 bases lining up with TRBD1. Germline lookup yields CDR1 DFQATT and CDR2 SNEGSKA (reference sequence). After removal of 6 bases from V and 2 bases from J, the junction contained 3 bases not matched to a gene. This CDR3 is built from 13 residues.

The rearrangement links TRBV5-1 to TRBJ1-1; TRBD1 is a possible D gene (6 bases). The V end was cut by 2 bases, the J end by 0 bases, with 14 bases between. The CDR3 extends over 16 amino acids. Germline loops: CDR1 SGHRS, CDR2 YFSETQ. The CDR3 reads CASSFHREGMNTEAFF. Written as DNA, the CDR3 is TGCGCCAGCAGCTTCCACAGGGAGGGGATGAACACTGAAGCTTTCTTT.

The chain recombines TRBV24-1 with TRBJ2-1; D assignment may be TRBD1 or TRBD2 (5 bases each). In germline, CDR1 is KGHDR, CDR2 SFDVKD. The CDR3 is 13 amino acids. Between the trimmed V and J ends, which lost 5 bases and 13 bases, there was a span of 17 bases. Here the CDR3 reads CATSALYPGTQFF. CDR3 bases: TGTGCCACCAGTGCCCTTTATCCGGGGACCCAGTTCTTC.

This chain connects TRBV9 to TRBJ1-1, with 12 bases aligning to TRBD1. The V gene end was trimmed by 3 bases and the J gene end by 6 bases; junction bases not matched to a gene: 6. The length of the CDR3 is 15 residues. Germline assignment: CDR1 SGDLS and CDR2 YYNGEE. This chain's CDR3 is CASSEGTGGAAEAFF. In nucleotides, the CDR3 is TGTGCCAGCAGCGAGGGGACAGGGGGCGCGGCTGAAGCTTTCTTT.

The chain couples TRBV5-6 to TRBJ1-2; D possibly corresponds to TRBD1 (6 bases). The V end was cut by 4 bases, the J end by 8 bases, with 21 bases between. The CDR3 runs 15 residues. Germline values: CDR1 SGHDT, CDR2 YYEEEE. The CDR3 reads CASSPQGLERGGYTF. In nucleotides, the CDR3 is TGTGCCAGCAGCCCTCAGGGGTTGGAGCGGGGCGGCTACACCTTC.

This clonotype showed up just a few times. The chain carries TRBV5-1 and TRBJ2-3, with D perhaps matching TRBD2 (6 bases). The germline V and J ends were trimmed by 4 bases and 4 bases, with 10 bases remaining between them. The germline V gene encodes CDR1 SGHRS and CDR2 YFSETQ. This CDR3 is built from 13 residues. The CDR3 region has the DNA TGCGCCAGCAGCCGGGGGAGCTCAGATACGCAGTATTTT. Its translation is CASSRGSSDTQYF.

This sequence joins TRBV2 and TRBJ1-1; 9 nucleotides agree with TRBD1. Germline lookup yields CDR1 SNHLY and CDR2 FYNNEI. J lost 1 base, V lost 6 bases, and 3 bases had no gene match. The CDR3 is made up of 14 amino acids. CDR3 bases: TGTGCCAGCAGAGGGACAGGGAAGAACACTGAAGCTTTCTTT. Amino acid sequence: CASRGTGKNTEAFF.

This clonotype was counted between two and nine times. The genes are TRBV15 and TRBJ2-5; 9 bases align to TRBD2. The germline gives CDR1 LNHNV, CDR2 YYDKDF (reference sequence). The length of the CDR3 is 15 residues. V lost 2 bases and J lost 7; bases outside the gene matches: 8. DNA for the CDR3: TGTGCCACCAGCAGAATAGCGGGGGTCCTCGGGACCCAGTACTTC. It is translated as CATSRIAGVLGTQYF.

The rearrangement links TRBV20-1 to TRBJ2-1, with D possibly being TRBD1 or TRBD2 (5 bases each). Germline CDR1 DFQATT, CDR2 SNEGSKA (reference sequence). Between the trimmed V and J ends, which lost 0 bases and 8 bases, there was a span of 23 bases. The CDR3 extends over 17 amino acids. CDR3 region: CSARDQAAGLRYDEQFF. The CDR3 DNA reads TGCAGTGCTAGAGATCAAGCGGCAGGGTTGAGGTACGATGAGCAGTTCTTC.

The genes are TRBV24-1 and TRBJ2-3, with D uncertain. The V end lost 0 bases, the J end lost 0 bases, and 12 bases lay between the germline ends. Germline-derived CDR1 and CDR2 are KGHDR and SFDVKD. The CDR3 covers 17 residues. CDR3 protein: CATSDLKAQTSTDTQYF. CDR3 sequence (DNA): TGTGCCACCAGTGATTTGAAGGCGCAAACGAGCACAGATACGCAGTATTTT.

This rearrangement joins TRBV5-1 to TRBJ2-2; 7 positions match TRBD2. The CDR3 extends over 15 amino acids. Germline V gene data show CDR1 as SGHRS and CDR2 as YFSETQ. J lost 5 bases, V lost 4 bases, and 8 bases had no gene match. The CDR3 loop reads CASSPTWEGTGELFF. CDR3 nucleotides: TGCGCCAGCAGCCCAACCTGGGAGGGGACCGGGGAGCTGTTTTTT. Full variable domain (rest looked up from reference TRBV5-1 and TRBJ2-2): KAGVTQTPRYLIKTRGQQVTLSCSPISGHRSVSWYQQTPGQGLQFLFEYFSETQRNKGNFPGRFSGRQFSNSRSEMNVSTLELGDSALYLCASSPTWEGTGELFFGEGSRLTVL.

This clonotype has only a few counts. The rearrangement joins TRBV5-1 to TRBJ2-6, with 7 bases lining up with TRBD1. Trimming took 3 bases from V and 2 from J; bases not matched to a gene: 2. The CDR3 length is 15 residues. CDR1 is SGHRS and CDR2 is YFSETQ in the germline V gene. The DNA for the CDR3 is TGCGCCAGCAGCTCCGGGACAGCTGGGGCCAACGTCCTGACTTTC. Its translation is CASSSGTAGANVLTF.

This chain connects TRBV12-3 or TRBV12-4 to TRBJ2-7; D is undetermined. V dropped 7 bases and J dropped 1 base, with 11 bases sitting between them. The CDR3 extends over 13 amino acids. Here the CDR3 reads CASTSDWSYEQYF. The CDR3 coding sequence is TGTGCCAGCACCTCGGATTGGTCCTACGAGCAGTACTTC.

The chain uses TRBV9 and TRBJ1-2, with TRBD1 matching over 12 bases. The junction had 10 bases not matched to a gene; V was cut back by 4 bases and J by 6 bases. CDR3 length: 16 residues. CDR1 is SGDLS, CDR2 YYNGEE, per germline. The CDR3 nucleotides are TGTGCCAGCAGCTTGGGACAGGGGGCCGTCGGTCATGGCTACACCTTC. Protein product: CASSLGQGAVGHGYTF.

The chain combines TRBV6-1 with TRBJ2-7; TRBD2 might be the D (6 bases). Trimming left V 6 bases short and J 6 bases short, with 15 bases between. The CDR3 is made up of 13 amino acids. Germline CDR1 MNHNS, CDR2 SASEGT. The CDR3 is CASREGLRGEQYF. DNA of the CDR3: TGTGCCAGCAGGGAGGGCTTAAGGGGCGAGCAGTACTTC.

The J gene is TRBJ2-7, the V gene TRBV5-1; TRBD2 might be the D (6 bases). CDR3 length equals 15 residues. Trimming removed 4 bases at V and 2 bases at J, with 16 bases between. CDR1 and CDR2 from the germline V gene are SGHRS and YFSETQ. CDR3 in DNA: TGCGCCAGCAGCCCCATGGGGGGTCCCACCTACGAGCAGTACTTC. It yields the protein CASSPMGGPTYEQYF.

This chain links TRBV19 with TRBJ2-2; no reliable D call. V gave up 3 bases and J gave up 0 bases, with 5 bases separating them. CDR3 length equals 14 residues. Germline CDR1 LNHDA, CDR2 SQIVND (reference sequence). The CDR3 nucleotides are TGTGCCAGTAGTATTACACCGAACACCGGGGAGCTGTTTTTT. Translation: CASSITPNTGELFF.

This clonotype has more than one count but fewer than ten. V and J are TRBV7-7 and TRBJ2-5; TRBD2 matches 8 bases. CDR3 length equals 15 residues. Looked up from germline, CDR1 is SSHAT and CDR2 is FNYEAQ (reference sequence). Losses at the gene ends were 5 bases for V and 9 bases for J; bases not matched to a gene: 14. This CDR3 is CASSRISGVPMAQYF. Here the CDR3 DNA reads TGTGCCAGCAGCCGCATTAGCGGGGTTCCCATGGCCCAGTACTTC.

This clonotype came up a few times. DNA of the CDR3: TGTGCCATTAAGCTTTGGGCCGACTACGAGCAGTACTTC. Protein sequence: CAIKLWADYEQYF. The chain is built from TRBV12-3 or TRBV12-4 and TRBJ2-7; D call uncertain. CDR3 length: 13 residues. The germline V and J ends were trimmed by 10 bases and 3 bases, with 16 bases remaining between them.

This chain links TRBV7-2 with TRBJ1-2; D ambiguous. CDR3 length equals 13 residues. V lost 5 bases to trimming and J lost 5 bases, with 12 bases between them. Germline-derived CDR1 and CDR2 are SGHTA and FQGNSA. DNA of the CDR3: TGTGCCAGCAGCACGCCGGTTGGTTATGGCTACACCTTC. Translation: CASSTPVGYGYTF.

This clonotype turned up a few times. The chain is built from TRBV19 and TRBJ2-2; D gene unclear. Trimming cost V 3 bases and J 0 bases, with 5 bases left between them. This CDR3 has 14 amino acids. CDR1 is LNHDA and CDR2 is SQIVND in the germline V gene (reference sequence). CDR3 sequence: CASSIMSNTGELFF. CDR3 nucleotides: TGTGCCAGTAGTATTATGTCGAACACCGGGGAGCTGTTTTTT.

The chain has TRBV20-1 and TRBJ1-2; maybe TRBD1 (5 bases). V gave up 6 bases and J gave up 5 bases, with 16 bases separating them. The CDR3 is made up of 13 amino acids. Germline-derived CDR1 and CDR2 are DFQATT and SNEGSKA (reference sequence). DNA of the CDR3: TGCAGTGCCCTGACAGAGGCTCTGTATGGCTACACCTTC. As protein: CSALTEALYGYTF.

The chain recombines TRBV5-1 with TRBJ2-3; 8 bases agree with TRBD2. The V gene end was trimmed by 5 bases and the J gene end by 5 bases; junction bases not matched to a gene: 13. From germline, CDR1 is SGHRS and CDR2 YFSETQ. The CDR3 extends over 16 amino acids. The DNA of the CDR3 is TGCGCCAGCAGGAGGGTTGGCGGGGGGCCCGGAGATACGCAGTATTTT. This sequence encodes CASRRVGGGPGDTQYF.

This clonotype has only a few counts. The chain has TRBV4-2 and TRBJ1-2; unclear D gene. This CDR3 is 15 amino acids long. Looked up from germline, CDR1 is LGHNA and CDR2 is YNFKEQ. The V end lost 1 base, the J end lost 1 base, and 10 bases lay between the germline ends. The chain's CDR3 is CASSQGGQSNYGYTF. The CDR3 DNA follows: TGTGCCAGCAGCCAAGGAGGTCAGAGTAACTATGGCTACACCTTC.

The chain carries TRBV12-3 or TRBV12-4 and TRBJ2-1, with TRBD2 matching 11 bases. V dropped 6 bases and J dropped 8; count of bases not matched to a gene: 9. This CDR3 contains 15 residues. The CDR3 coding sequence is TGTGCCAGCAGAAGGGATAGCGGGGGGGCCGATGAGCAGTTCTTC. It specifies CASRRDSGGADEQFF.

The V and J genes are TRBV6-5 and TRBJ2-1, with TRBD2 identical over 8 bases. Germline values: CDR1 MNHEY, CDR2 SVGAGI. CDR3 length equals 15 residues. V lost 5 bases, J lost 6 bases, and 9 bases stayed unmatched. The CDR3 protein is CASSRSGRAGNEQFF. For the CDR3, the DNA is TGTGCCAGCAGTCGCAGCGGGAGAGCTGGCAATGAGCAGTTCTTC.